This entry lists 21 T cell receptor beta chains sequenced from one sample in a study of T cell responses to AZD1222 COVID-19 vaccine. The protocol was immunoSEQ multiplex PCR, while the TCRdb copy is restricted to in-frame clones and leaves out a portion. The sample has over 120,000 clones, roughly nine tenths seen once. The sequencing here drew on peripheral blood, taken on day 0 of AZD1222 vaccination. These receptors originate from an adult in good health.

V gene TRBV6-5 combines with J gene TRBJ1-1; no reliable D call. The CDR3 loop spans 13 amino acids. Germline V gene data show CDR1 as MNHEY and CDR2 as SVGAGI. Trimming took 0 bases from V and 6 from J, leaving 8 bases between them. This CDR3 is CASSYSIGSEAFF. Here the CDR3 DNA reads TGTGCCAGCAGTTACTCGATCGGGTCTGAAGCTTTCTTT.

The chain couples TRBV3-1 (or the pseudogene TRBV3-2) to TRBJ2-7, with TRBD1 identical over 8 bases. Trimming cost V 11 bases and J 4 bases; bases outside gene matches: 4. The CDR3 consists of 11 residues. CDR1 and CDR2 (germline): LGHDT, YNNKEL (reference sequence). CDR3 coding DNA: TGTGCCGTGCGACAGGGGTACGAGCAGTACTTC. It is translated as CAVRQGYEQYF.

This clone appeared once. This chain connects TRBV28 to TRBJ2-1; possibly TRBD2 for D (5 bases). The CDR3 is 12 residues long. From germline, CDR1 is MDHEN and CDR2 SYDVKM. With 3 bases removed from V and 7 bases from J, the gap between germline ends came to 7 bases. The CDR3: CASSFRRNEQFF. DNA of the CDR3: TGTGCCAGCAGTTTTCGGAGGAATGAGCAGTTCTTC.

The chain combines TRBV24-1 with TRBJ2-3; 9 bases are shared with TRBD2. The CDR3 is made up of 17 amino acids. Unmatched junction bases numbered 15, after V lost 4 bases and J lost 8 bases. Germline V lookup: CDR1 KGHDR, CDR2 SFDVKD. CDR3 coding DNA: TGTGCCACCAGTGAGAATCCGGGACTAGCAGGGCGGAGTACGCAGTATTTT. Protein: CATSENPGLAGRSTQYF.

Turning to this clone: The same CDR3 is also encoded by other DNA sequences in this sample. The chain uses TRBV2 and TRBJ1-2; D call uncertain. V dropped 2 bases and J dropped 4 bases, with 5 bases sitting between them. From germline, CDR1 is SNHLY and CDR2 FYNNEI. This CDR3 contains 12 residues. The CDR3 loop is CASSEQSYGYTF. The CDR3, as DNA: TGTGCCAGCAGTGAACAGTCCTATGGCTACACCTTC.

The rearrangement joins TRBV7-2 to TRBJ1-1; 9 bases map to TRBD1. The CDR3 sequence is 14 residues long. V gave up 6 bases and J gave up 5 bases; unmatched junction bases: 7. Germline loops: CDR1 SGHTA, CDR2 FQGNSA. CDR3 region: CASSIQGAYTEAFF. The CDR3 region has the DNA TGTGCCAGCAGTATACAGGGGGCGTATACTGAAGCTTTCTTT.

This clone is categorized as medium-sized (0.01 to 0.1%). The CDR3 DNA sequence: TGTGCCACCAGTGCTATGGACTGGAACACCGGGGAGCTGTTTTTT. This sequence encodes CATSAMDWNTGELFF. The chain uses TRBV24-1 and TRBJ2-2; a weak D match, TRBD2 (5 bases). CDR1 and CDR2 (germline): KGHDR, SFDVKD. The CDR3 length is 15 residues. V was cut by 5 bases and J by 1 base, with 10 bases left in between.

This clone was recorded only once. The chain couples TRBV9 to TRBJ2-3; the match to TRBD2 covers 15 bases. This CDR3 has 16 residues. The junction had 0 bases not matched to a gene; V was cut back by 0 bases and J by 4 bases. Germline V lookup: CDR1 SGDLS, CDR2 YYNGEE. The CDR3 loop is CASSVGTSGGADTQYF. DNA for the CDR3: TGTGCCAGCAGCGTAGGGACTAGCGGGGGGGCAGATACGCAGTATTTT.

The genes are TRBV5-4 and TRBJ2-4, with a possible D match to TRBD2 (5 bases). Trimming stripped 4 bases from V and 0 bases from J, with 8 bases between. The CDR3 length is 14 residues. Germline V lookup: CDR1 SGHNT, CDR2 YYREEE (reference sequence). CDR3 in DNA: TGTGCCAGCAGCGCCGGGGTAGCCAAAAACATTCAGTACTTC. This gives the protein CASSAGVAKNIQYF.

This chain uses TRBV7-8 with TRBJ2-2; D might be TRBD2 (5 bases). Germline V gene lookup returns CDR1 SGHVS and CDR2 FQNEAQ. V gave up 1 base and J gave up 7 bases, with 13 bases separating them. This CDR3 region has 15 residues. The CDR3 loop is CASSLVSGWIGELFF. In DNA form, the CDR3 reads TGTGCCAGCAGCTTAGTGAGCGGTTGGATCGGGGAGCTGTTTTTT.

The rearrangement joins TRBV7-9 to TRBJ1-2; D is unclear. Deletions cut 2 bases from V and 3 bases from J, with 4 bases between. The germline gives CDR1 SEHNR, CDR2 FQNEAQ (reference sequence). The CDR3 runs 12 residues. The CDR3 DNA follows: TGTGCCAGCAGCTTAAACCACTATGGCTACACCTTC. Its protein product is CASSLNHYGYTF.

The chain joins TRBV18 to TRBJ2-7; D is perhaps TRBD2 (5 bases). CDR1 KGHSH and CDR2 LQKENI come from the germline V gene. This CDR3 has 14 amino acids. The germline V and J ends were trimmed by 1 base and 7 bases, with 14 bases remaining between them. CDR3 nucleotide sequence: TGTGCCAGCTCACCACGAACCGGGGTAAGGGAGCAGTACTTC. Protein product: CASSPRTGVREQYF.

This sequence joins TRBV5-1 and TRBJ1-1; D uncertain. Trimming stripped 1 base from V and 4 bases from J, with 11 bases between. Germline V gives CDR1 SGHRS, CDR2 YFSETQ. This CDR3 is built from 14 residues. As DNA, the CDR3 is TGCGCCAGCAGCTTGCTCGGGGAAGGCACTGAAGCTTTCTTT. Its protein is CASSLLGEGTEAFF.

The CDR3 protein is CASRQYAGGNTEAFF. The CDR3 nucleotides read TGTGCCAGTCGACAATACGCGGGCGGAAACACTGAAGCTTTCTTT. V usage is TRBV19 and J usage is TRBJ1-1; the D is unclear. CDR1 and CDR2 (germline): LNHDA, SQIVND (reference sequence). The CDR3 sequence is 15 residues long. V lost 8 bases to trimming and J lost 2 bases, with 18 bases between them.

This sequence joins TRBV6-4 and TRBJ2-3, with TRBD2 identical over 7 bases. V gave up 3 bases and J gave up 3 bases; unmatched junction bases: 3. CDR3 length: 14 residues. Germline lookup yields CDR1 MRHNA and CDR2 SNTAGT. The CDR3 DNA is TGTGCCAGCAGTGAGCAGGGAGGGACAGATACGCAGTATTTT. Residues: CASSEQGGTDTQYF.

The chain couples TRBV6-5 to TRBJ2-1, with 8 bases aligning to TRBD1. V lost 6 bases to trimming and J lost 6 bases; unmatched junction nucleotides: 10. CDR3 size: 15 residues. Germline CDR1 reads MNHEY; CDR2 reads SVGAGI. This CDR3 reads CASSQGALISNEQFF. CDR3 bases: TGTGCCAGCAGCCAGGGGGCGCTGATATCCAATGAGCAGTTCTTC.

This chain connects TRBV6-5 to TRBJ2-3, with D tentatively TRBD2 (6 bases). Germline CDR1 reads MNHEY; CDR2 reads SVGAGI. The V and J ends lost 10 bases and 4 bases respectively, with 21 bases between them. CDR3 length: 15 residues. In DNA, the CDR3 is TGTGCCACCGCGCTGGAGGGTTTACGGGCAGATACGCAGTATTTT. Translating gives CATALEGLRADTQYF.

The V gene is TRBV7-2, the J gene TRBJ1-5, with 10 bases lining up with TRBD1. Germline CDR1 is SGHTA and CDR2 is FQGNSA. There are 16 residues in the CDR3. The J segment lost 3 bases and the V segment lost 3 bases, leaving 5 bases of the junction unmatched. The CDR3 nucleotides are TGTGCCAGCAGCTTTGCCGGGACAGGGGACAATCAGCCCCAGCATTTT. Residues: CASSFAGTGDNQPQHF.

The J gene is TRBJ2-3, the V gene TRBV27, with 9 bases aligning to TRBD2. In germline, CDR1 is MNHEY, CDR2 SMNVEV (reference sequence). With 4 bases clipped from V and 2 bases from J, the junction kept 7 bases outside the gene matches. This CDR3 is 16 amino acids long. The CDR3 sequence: CASSSLERGVTDTQYF. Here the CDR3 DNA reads TGTGCCAGCAGTTCGTTGGAGCGGGGGGTCACAGATACGCAGTATTTT.

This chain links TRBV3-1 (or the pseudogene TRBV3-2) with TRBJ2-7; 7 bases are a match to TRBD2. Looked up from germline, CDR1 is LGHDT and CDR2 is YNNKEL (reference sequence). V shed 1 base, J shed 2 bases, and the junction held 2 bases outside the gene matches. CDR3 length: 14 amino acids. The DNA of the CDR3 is TGTGCCAGCAGCCAAGCTAGCGGCCCCTACGAGCAGTACTTC. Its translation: CASSQASGPYEQYF.

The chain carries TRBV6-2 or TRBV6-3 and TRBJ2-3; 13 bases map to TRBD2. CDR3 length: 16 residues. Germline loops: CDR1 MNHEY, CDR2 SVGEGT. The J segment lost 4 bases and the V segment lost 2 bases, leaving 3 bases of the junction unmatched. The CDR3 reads CASSYGTSGDPDTQYF. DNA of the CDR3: TGTGCCAGCAGTTACGGGACTAGCGGGGACCCAGATACGCAGTATTTT.